The T cell receptor (beta chain) described here comes from a study of prognosis after radiotherapy for stage I lung cancer. Overall study context: Not a single patient was given any concurrent therapy alongside stereotactic body radiotherapy, also referred to as SBRT. A median of roughly 7 months after radiotherapy, distant metastases were seen in several patients, while no significant progression was shown by 15. Study-wide points: Gene usage, both TRBV and TRBJ, reportedly differed between patients with metastases and patients without them.

Genomic DNA was the source, and TCR beta CDR3 was amplified from it by two-round multiplex PCR. Round-one PCR had primers specific to each TRBV and TRBJ gene. MiXCR, run by TCRdb on the multiplex PCR reads, gives a single entry per CDR3 protein. Counted here are fewer than 40,000 distinct CDR3 sequences, approximately 35% occurring once; the ten biggest clones make up around 29%. Trimming pared 5 bases from V and 11 bases from J, leaving 18 bases between. This CDR3 is 13 amino acids long. The germline V gene encodes CDR1 LGHDT and CDR2 YNNKEL (reference sequence). With respect to this clonotype: The target antigen is unknown.

This sequence was found in a donor aged 50 or older with non-small cell lung cancer. This chain uses TRBV3-1 with TRBJ1-1, with D unclear. Specimen: PBMCs, collected before or after stereotactic body radiation therapy (not recorded which). The CDR3, as DNA: TGTGCCAGCAGCACTCCGGCAAAGGGAGACGCTTTCTTT. Translating gives CASSTPAKGDAFF.